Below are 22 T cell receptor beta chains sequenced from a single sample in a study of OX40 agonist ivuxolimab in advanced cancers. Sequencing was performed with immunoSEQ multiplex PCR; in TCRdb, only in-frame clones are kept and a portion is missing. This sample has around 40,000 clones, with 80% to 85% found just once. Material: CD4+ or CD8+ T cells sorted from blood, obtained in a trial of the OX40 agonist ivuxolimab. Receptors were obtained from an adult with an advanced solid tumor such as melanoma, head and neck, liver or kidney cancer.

CDR3 loop: CASTPGTAMNTEAFF. As DNA, the CDR3 is TGTGCCAGCACCCCCGGGACGGCAATGAACACTGAAGCTTTCTTT. This chain links TRBV9 with TRBJ1-1; D is perhaps TRBD1 (5 bases). The germline gives CDR1 SGDLS, CDR2 YYNGEE. The CDR3 is made up of 15 amino acids. The ends were cut back, 6 bases at V and 0 bases at J, with 15 bases in the middle.

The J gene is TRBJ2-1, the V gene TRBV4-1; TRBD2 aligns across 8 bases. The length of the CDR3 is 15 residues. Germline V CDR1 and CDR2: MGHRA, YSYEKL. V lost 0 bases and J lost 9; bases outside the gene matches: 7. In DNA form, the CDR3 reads TGCGCCAGCAGCCAAGAGGTAGCGGGATTTAGTGAGCAGTTCTTC. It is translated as CASSQEVAGFSEQFF.

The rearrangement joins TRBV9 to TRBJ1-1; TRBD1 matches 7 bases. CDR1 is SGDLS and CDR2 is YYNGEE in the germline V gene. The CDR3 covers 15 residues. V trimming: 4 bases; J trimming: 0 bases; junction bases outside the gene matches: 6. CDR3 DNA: TGTGCCAGCAGCCTCTCCGGGACAGTGAACACTGAAGCTTTCTTT. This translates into CASSLSGTVNTEAFF.

Here the CDR3 reads CASSLRTGPFPQHF. The DNA of the CDR3 is TGTGCCAGCAGCTTGAGGACAGGGCCTTTTCCCCAGCATTTT. The J gene is TRBJ1-5, the V gene TRBV11-2; TRBD1 aligns across 8 bases. V lost 3 bases to trimming and J lost 10 bases; unmatched junction nucleotides: 8. Per germline, CDR1 SGHAT and CDR2 FQNNGV. The CDR3 contains 14 residues.

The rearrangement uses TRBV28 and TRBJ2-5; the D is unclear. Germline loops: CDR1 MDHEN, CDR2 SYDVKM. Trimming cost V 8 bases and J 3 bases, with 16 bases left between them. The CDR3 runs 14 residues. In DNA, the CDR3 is TGTGCCAGCGGCCGTTATGTGGGAAAAGAGACCCAGTACTTC. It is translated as CASGRYVGKETQYF.

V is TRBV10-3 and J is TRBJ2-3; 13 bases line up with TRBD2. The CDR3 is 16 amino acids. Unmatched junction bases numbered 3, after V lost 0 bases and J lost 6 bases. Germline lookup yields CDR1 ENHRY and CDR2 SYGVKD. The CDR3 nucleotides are TGTGCCATCAGTGAGTCGGAACTAGCGGGAGGGGATACGCAGTATTTT. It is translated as CAISESELAGGDTQYF.

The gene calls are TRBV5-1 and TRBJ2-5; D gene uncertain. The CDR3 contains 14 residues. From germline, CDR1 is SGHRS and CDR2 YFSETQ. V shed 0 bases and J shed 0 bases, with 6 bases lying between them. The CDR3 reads CASSLGRYQETQYF. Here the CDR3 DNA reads TGCGCCAGCAGCTTGGGCCGGTACCAAGAGACCCAGTACTTC. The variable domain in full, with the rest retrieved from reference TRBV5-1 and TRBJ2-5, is KAGVTQTPRYLIKTRGQQVTLSCSPISGHRSVSWYQQTPGQGLQFLFEYFSETQRNKGNFPGRFSGRQFSNSRSEMNVSTLELGDSALYLCASSLGRYQETQYFGPGTRLLVL.

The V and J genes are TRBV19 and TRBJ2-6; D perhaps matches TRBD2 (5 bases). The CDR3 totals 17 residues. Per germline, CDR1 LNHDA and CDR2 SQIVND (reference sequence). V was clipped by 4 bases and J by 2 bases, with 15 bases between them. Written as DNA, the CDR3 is TGTGCCAGTAGTAAGTCGCGAGGGTCCCCTGGGGCCAACGTCCTGACTTTC. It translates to CASSKSRGSPGANVLTF.

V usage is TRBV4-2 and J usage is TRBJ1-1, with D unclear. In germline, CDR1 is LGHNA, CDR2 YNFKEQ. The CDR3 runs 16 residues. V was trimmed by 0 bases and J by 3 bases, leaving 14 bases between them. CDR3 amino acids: CASSQDPQSTYTEAFF. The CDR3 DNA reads TGTGCCAGCAGCCAAGATCCCCAGAGCACTTACACTGAAGCTTTCTTT.

The CDR3 loop reads CSVAGVDSYEQYF. Written as DNA, the CDR3 is TGCAGCGTTGCGGGTGTAGACTCCTACGAGCAGTACTTC. The chain combines TRBV29-1 with TRBJ2-7, with no clear D. The CDR3 sequence is 13 residues long. Germline lookup yields CDR1 SQVTM and CDR2 ANQGSEA. The V end lost 4 bases, the J end lost 0 bases, and 10 bases lay between the germline ends.

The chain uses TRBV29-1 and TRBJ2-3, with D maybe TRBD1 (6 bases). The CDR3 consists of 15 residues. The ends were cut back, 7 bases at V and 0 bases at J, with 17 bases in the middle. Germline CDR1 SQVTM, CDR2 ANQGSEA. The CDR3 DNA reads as TGCAGCGGGAAAACAGGGCTACTTAGCACAGATACGCAGTATTTT. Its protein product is CSGKTGLLSTDTQYF.

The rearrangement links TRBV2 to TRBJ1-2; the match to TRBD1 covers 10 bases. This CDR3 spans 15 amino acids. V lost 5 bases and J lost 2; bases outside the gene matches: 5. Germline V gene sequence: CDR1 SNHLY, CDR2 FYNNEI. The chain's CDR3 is CASSISDRGNYGYTF. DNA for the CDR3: TGTGCCAGCAGTATATCGGACAGGGGGAACTATGGCTACACCTTC.

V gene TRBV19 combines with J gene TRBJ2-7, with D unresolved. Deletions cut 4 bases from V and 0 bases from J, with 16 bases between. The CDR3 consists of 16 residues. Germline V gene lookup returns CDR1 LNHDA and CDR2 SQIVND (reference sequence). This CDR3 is CASSKGRVGSSYEQYF. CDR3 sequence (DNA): TGTGCCAGTAGTAAAGGCCGGGTGGGCAGCTCCTACGAGCAGTACTTC.

The chain's CDR3 is CASSWGRGAFF. In DNA, the CDR3 is TGTGCCAGTAGTTGGGGAAGGGGAGCTTTCTTT. The chain is built from TRBV19 and TRBJ1-1; maybe TRBD1 (5 bases). The CDR3 length is 11 residues. V gave up 5 bases and J gave up 10 bases, with 11 bases separating them. Looked up from germline, CDR1 is LNHDA and CDR2 is SQIVND (reference sequence).

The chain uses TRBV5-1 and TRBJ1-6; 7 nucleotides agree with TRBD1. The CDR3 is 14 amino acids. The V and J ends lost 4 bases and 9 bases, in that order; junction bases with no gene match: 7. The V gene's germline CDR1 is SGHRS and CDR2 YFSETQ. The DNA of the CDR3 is TGCGCCAGCAGCAGAAGGGACAGCGGTTCACCCCTCCACTTT. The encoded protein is CASSRRDSGSPLHF.

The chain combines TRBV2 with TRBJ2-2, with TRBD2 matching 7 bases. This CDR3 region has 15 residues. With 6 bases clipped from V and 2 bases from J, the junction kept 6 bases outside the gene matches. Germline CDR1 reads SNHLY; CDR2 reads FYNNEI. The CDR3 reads CASRFLAVNTGELFF. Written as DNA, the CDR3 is TGTGCCAGCAGGTTTCTAGCGGTTAACACCGGGGAGCTGTTTTTT.

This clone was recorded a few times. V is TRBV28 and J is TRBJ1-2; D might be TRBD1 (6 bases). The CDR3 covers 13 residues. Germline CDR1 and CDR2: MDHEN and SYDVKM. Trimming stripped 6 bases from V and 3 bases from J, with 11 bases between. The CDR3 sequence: CASSRGGHYGYTF. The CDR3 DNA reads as TGTGCCAGCAGCCGGGGGGGCCACTATGGCTACACCTTC.

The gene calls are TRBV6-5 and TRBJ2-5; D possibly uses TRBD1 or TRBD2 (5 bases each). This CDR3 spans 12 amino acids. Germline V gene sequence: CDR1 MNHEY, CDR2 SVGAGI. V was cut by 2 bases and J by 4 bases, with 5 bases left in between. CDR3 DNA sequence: TGTGCCAGCAGTTACGGGGGAGAGACCCAGTACTTC. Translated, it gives CASSYGGETQYF.

CDR3: CASSLEGADWIMGSYNEQFF. CDR3 DNA sequence: TGTGCCAGCAGCTTAGAGGGGGCCGACTGGATAATGGGGTCCTACAATGAGCAGTTCTTC. The chain has TRBV11-2 and TRBJ2-1; D is perhaps TRBD1 (6 bases). The V gene lost 0 bases and the J gene lost 1 base, with 22 bases spanning the gap. Germline V CDR1 and CDR2: SGHAT, FQNNGV. This CDR3 contains 20 residues.

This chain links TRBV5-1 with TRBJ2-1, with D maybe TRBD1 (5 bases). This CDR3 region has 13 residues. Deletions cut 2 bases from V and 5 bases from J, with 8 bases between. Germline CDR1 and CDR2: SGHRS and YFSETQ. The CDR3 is CASSFDSHNEQFF. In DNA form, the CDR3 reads TGCGCCAGCAGCTTCGACAGCCACAATGAGCAGTTCTTC. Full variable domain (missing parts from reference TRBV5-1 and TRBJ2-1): KAGVTQTPRYLIKTRGQQVTLSCSPISGHRSVSWYQQTPGQGLQFLFEYFSETQRNKGNFPGRFSGRQFSNSRSEMNVSTLELGDSALYLCASSFDSHNEQFFGPGTRLTVL.

CDR3 protein: CASSQGYSEAFF. As DNA, the CDR3 is TGCGCCAGCAGCCAAGGTTACTCTGAAGCTTTCTTT. This chain uses TRBV4-3 with TRBJ1-1; D is ambiguous. Germline CDR1 is LGHNA and CDR2 is YSLEER. Trimming shortened V by 1 base and J by 6 bases, and 6 bases separated the two germline ends. This CDR3 is built from 12 residues.

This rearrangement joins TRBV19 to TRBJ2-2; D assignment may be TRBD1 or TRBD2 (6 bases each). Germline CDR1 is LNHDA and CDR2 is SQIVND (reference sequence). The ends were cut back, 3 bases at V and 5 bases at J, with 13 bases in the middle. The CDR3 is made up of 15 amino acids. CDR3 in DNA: TGTGCCAGTAGTATGGGGGCAGGGAGGACCGGGGAGCTGTTTTTT. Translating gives CASSMGAGRTGELFF.